The rows below give T cell receptor beta chains drawn from one sample of a study of beta chain features in type 1 diabetes. TCRdb's table, derived via immunoSEQ multiplex PCR, lists solely in-frame clones and lacks some. The top ten hold approximately 1.4% of the sample, which has about 27,000 clones, roughly 50% seen once. The sequencing sample was made of Tregs from blood. These receptors were obtained from a woman younger than 30 with type 1 diabetes. The CDR3 runs from the conserved cysteine through the conserved F or W. A D gene is named only where the DNA matches it firmly. Some rows have no size entry. The others give once, few or many, or a class for an expanded clone.

clone size	V gene	D gene	J gene	CDR3 protein	CDR3 DNA
.	TRBV6-6	TRBD1	TRBJ1-5	CASSYQGVNQPQHF	TGTGCCAGCAGTTACCAGGGGGTCAATCAGCCCCAGCATTTT
.	TRBV5-1	TRBD2	TRBJ2-1	CASSDPTSHEQFF	TGCGCCAGCAGCGATCCGACTAGCCATGAGCAGTTCTTC
.	TRBV28	.	TRBJ2-5	CASSAARVTETQYF	TGTGCCAGCAGCGCGGCCCGGGTTACGGAGACCCAGTACTTC
once	TRBV27	.	TRBJ1-1	CASAHPHTEAFF	TGTGCCAGCGCCCACCCTCACACCGAAGCTTTCTTT
.	TRBV5-5	TRBD1	TRBJ2-2	CASSQTGWETGELFF	TGTGCCAGCAGCCAGACAGGGTGGGAGACCGGGGAGCTGTTTTTT
.	TRBV7-2	TRBD2	TRBJ2-7	CASSFGALAGGPYEQYF	TGTGCCAGCAGCTTCGGTGCGCTAGCGGGAGGTCCCTACGAGCAGTACTTC
few	TRBV6-6	.	TRBJ1-1	CASTNPLGGYLKAFF	TGTGCCAGCACCAACCCCCTGGGGGGGTACCTGAAAGCTTTCTTT
.	TRBV6-5	.	TRBJ2-1	CASSYGRGYNEQFF	TGTGCCAGCAGTTACGGGCGGGGTTACAATGAGCAGTTCTTC
few	TRBV7-2	.	TRBJ1-2	CASSPRTAPNYGYTF	TGTGCCAGCAGCCCGAGGACAGCTCCTAACTATGGCTACACCTTC
.	TRBV5-4	.	TRBJ2-3	CASSSGTDTQYF	TGTGCCAGCAGCTCCGGCACAGATACGCAGTATTTT
.	TRBV7-2	.	TRBJ2-3	CASSLVGGSSTDTQYF	TGTGCCAGCAGCTTAGTTGGCGGGTCTAGCACAGATACGCAGTATTTT
.	TRBV6-5	.	TRBJ1-5	CASSYNRYQPQHF	TGTGCCAGCAGTTATAACAGGTATCAGCCCCAGCATTTT
few	TRBV2	.	TRBJ2-7	CASLLEGLDEQYF	TGTGCCAGCCTCCTAGAGGGCCTGGACGAGCAGTACTTC
.	TRBV5-1	TRBD2	TRBJ2-2	CASRPGLAGLGELFF	TGCGCCAGCAGACCAGGACTAGCGGGACTCGGGGAGCTGTTTTTT
.	TRBV6-5	TRBD2	TRBJ2-1	CASSSVGLAGVGEQFF	TGTGCCAGCAGTTCCGTAGGACTAGCGGGAGTTGGCGAGCAGTTCTTC
few	TRBV28	TRBD1	TRBJ2-7	CASYQRQGRDEQYF	TGTGCCAGTTATCAGAGACAGGGTCGGGACGAGCAGTACTTC
once	TRBV7-3	TRBD2	TRBJ2-3	CASSLDGTSDRGTQYF	TGTGCCAGCAGCTTGGACGGGACTAGCGATAGGGGTACGCAGTATTTT
few	TRBV29-1	TRBD1	TRBJ2-7	CSVQLQGAFYEQYF	TGCAGCGTTCAACTACAGGGGGCGTTCTACGAGCAGTACTTC
once	TRBV10-2	TRBD2	TRBJ2-2	CASSNLAGAGELFF	TGCGCCAGCAGTAATCTAGCGGGGGCCGGGGAGCTGTTTTTT
.	TRBV28	TRBD1	TRBJ1-2	CASTLGQGNYGYTF	TGTGCCAGCACTCTTGGACAGGGCAACTATGGCTACACCTTC
once	TRBV9	TRBD2	TRBJ2-3	CASTSGRNTDTQYF	TGTGCCAGCACTAGCGGGAGGAACACAGATACGCAGTATTTT
.	TRBV21-1	.	TRBJ2-2	CASSTPGQKNTGELFF	TGTGCCAGCAGCACACCGGGACAGAAGAACACCGGGGAGCTGTTTTTT
.	TRBV7-6	.	TRBJ2-4	CASSLRGAKNIQYF	TGTGCCAGCAGCTTAAGGGGGGCCAAAAACATTCAGTACTTC
.	TRBV2	.	TRBJ2-2	CASGRETGELFF	TGTGCCAGCGGACGGGAAACCGGGGAGCTGTTTTTT
few	TRBV7-3	.	TRBJ2-5	CASSPSGRGDETQYF	TGTGCCAGCAGCCCCTCGGGCAGGGGCGATGAGACCCAGTACTTC
.	TRBV29-1	TRBD2	TRBJ2-7	CSGATGLGAEQYF	TGCAGCGGCGCCACGGGACTAGGGGCCGAGCAGTACTTC
few	TRBV7-8	.	TRBJ2-2	CASSLGTANTGELFF	TGTGCCAGCAGCTTAGGGACAGCGAACACCGGGGAGCTGTTTTTT
.	TRBV29-1	TRBD1	TRBJ2-1	CSVDPGQGFNEQFF	TGCAGCGTTGACCCGGGACAGGGTTTCAATGAGCAGTTCTTC
.	TRBV27	TRBD1	TRBJ1-1	CASSLQGGTEAFF	TGTGCCAGCAGTTTACAGGGGGGCACTGAAGCTTTCTTT
.	TRBV11-2	.	TRBJ2-1	CASSLDPSGRGFF	TGTGCCAGCAGCTTAGATCCATCTGGTAGGGGGTTCTTC
.	TRBV21-1	.	TRBJ1-2	CAVRQGDRYGYTF	TGTGCCGTCAGACAGGGGGATCGGTATGGCTACACCTTC
.	TRBV6-7	.	TRBJ2-5	CASTTSSGEETQYF	TGTGCCAGCACCACCTCCTCGGGGGAAGAGACCCAGTACTTC
.	TRBV25-1	.	TRBJ1-2	CASSEYGQSNYGYTF	TGTGCCAGCAGTGAATATGGGCAGTCTAACTATGGCTACACCTTC
.	TRBV5-6	.	TRBJ2-1	CASSLWGTNNNEQFF	TGTGCCAGCAGCCTTTGGGGGACAAACAACAATGAGCAGTTCTTC
few	TRBV7-2	.	TRBJ2-3	CASSLVGSGSTDTQYF	TGTGCCAGCAGCTTAGTGGGTAGCGGCTCCACAGATACGCAGTATTTT
few	TRBV18	.	TRBJ1-3	CASSPPGLPGNTIYF	TGTGCCAGCTCACCACCGGGACTTCCTGGAAACACCATATATTTT
.	TRBV7-2	TRBD2	TRBJ2-3	CASSLYSSGGTDTQYF	TGTGCCAGCAGCTTATATAGCAGCGGGGGCACAGATACGCAGTATTTT
.	TRBV19	.	TRBJ1-3	CASRGSGTGDRNTIYF	TGTGCCAGCCGGGGTTCCGGAACCGGAGATCGAAACACCATATATTTT
.	TRBV7-2	TRBD2	TRBJ2-2	CASSPGTSGITGELFF	TGTGCCAGCAGCCCCGGGACTAGCGGGATCACCGGGGAGCTGTTTTTT
.	TRBV5-1	TRBD2	TRBJ2-1	CASSLVGGVQFF	TGCGCCAGCAGCTTGGTCGGGGGGGTGCAGTTCTTC
.	TRBV28	TRBD2	TRBJ2-7	CASSVTGTRSEQYF	TGTGCCAGCAGTGTAACCGGGACTAGAAGCGAGCAGTACTTC
few	TRBV28	TRBD2	TRBJ2-2	CASSLWGSGSTGELFF	TGTGCCAGCAGTTTATGGGGTAGCGGGAGCACCGGGGAGCTGTTTTTT
few	TRBV10-3	TRBD1	TRBJ2-2	CAIGDRANTGELFF	TGTGCCATCGGGGACAGGGCGAACACCGGGGAGCTGTTTTTT
.	TRBV7-8	.	TRBJ1-3	CASSSRVGRVGNTIYF	TGTGCCAGCAGCTCCCGGGTGGGGAGGGTGGGAAACACCATATATTTT
.	TRBV28	TRBD1	TRBJ2-7	CASRTLRGPSSYEQYF	TGTGCCAGCAGGACTCTCAGGGGGCCGAGCTCCTACGAGCAGTACTTC
.	TRBV5-6	TRBD1	TRBJ1-1	CASSLETGQGASTEAFF	TGTGCCAGCAGCTTGGAGACGGGACAGGGGGCGTCCACTGAAGCTTTCTTT
.	TRBV28	.	TRBJ2-7	CASSYSITAYEQYF	TGTGCCAGCAGTTATTCCATAACAGCCTACGAGCAGTACTTC
.	TRBV30	TRBD2	TRBJ2-1	CAWSAGLGGDNEQFF	TGTGCCTGGAGTGCGGGACTAGGAGGGGACAATGAGCAGTTCTTC